These 11 T cell receptor beta chains originate from one sample sequenced in a study of graft-versus-host responses after intestinal transplantation. Profiling relied on immunoSEQ multiplex PCR, and the TCRdb table lists in-frame clones only, not all of them. Among about 6,900 clones listed, around 24% were seen once. The specimen comprised alloreactive CD4+ T cells from a mixed lymphocyte reaction culture, sampled before transplantation. The subset is: CFSE-low proliferating T cells sorted from approximately 6-day pre-transplant mixed lymphocyte reaction (GvH or HvG direction). The receptor source for this set is a human patient who was an organ donor for intestinal transplantation.

This sequence joins TRBV7-8 and TRBJ2-7; D gene ambiguous. The CDR3 contains 13 residues. CDR1 is SGHVS, CDR2 FQNEAQ, per germline. Trimming left V 1 base short and J 5 bases short, with 9 bases between. CDR3 sequence reads: CASSLEYFNEQYF. The CDR3 bases are TGTGCCAGCAGCTTAGAATACTTCAACGAGCAGTACTTC.

The chain employs TRBV10-3 and TRBJ2-7; 10 bases align to TRBD2. In germline, CDR1 is ENHRY, CDR2 SYGVKD. The CDR3 has 20 residues. The V gene end was trimmed by 3 bases and the J gene end by 6 bases; junction bases not matched to a gene: 23. CDR3 sequence reads: CAISDFPGLAVALPPGEQYF. The CDR3 DNA reads as TGTGCCATCAGTGATTTCCCCGGACTAGCGGTAGCTCTACCCCCGGGCGAGCAGTACTTC.

This clone was picked up a small number of times. The V call is TRBV6-5, the J call TRBJ1-2; D may be TRBD1 (6 bases). This CDR3 has 13 residues. The V end lost 2 bases, the J end lost 3 bases, and 7 bases lay between the germline ends. CDR1 MNHEY and CDR2 SVGAGI come from the germline V gene. The CDR3 is CASSYRGYYGYTF. CDR3 coding DNA: TGTGCCAGCAGTTACAGGGGGTACTATGGCTACACCTTC.

This clone was found a few times. The gene calls are TRBV6-5 and TRBJ2-7, with D hard to call. Trimming removed 6 bases at V and 3 bases at J, with 12 bases between. Germline V lookup: CDR1 MNHEY, CDR2 SVGAGI. This CDR3 is built from 13 residues. CDR3 coding DNA: TGTGCCAGCAGATCGACACTGAGCTACGAGCAGTACTTC. Protein: CASRSTLSYEQYF.

This clone is medium-sized (0.01 to 0.1%). This chain links TRBV19 with TRBJ2-3; D is ambiguous. V was trimmed by 1 base and J by 0 bases, leaving 8 bases between them. This CDR3 has 15 residues. Germline CDR1 LNHDA, CDR2 SQIVND (reference sequence). The CDR3 DNA reads as TGTGCCAGTAGTATAGCGCGTCTCAGCACAGATACGCAGTATTTT. Amino acid sequence: CASSIARLSTDTQYF.

This clone was recorded a few times. This rearrangement joins TRBV5-4 to TRBJ1-2; D is possibly TRBD1 (6 bases). The V end was cut by 4 bases, the J end by 7 bases, with 26 bases between. The CDR3 contains 17 residues. In germline, CDR1 is SGHNT, CDR2 YYREEE (reference sequence). The CDR3 region has the DNA TGTGCCAGCAGCCACGAAGCTGGGCTTACAGGGATAGGTGGCTACACCTTC. Translation: CASSHEAGLTGIGGYTF.

This clone was observed a few times. A read error is the likely source, as a far larger clone sits one nucleotide away. The V gene is TRBV14, the J gene TRBJ1-1; weak D call: TRBD1 (5 bases). This CDR3 comprises 14 residues. Germline V gives CDR1 SGHDN, CDR2 FVKESK. The CDR3 sequence: CASSQQGGITESFF. In DNA, the CDR3 is TGTGCCAGCAGCCAGCAGGGCGGAATCACTGAATCTTTCTTT.

This clone rates as medium-sized. V is TRBV28 and J is TRBJ1-1; possible D gene TRBD1, 5 bases. This CDR3 region has 17 residues. Germline loops: CDR1 MDHEN, CDR2 SYDVKM. Trimming took off 4 bases at V and 0 bases at J, with 18 bases between the two ends. The CDR3 DNA is TGTGCCAGCAGTTCAGACAGCATTTCCGTTATGAACACTGAAGCTTTCTTT. This codes for CASSSDSISVMNTEAFF. The whole variable domain, remainder taken from reference TRBV28 and TRBJ1-1, is DVKVTQSSRYLVKRTGEKVFLECVQDMDHENMFWYRQDPGLGLRLIYFSYDVKMKEKGDIPEGYSVSREKKERFSLILESASTNQTSMYLCASSSDSISVMNTEAFFGQGTRLTVV.

About this clone itself: A clone one base away is much larger, so this may be a read error. The chain is built from TRBV6-6 and TRBJ1-2; a weak D match, TRBD1 (6 bases). The CDR3 contains 13 residues. Germline V lookup: CDR1 MNHNY, CDR2 SVGAGI (reference sequence). The V and J ends lost 0 bases and 4 bases respectively, with 6 bases between them. The CDR3 here is CASSYSGGYGYTF. Here the CDR3 DNA reads TGTGCCAGCAGTTACTCAGGGGGCTATGGCTACACCTTC.

There are a few counts of this clone. The V gene is TRBV6-5, the J gene TRBJ1-2; D remains unclear. Germline V gene lookup returns CDR1 MNHEY and CDR2 SVGAGI. The CDR3 runs 14 residues. V was trimmed by 0 bases and J by 4 bases, leaving 9 bases between them. The CDR3 DNA reads TGTGCCAGCAGTTACTCTCCCCCGGTCTATGGCTACACCTTC. Protein sequence: CASSYSPPVYGYTF.

The V gene is TRBV6-4, the J gene TRBJ2-7; D unclear. Trimming removed 3 bases from V and 4 bases from J, with 13 bases in between. Germline V gives CDR1 MRHNA, CDR2 SNTAGT. The CDR3 runs 14 residues. The CDR3 DNA reads as TGTGCCAGCAGTGAGATGGTTCCCGTTTACGAGCAGTACTTC. It translates to CASSEMVPVYEQYF.